This is a list of T cell receptor beta chains from one sample in a study of tumor-infiltrating lymphocytes in oesophageal squamous cell carcinoma. TCRdb analysed the PCR reads with MiXCR anew, one entry per CDR3 protein. The data hold some 9,900 distinct CDR3 sequences, with 58% observed a single time. The sequencing input was esophageal tumor tissue. The receptors were sampled from a female donor with esophageal squamous cell carcinoma. The CDR3 runs from the conserved cysteine through the conserved F or W. A D gene is named only where the DNA matches it firmly. Clone size, where shown, is once, few, many, or a class for clones that have expanded.

D gene	V gene	J gene	clone size	CDR3 protein	CDR3 DNA
TRBD2	TRBV6-4	TRBJ2-1	.	CAEGTSRYNEQFF	TGTGCCGAGGGGACTAGCAGATACAATGAGCAGTTCTTC
.	TRBV7-3	TRBJ2-5	.	CASSQGHSQETQYF	TGTGCCAGCAGTCAAGGACACAGCCAAGAGACCCAGTACTTC
.	TRBV7-6	TRBJ2-1	.	CASSLAGSGLEQFF	TGTGCCAGCAGCTTAGCTGGAAGCGGGCTTGAGCAGTTCTTC
.	TRBV7-2	TRBJ2-7	.	CASSLLRAHEQYF	TGTGCCAGCAGCTTGTTGAGGGCCCACGAGCAGTACTTC
.	TRBV7-9	TRBJ2-3	.	CASSPTVIDSTDTQYF	TGTGCCAGCAGCCCCACCGTGATAGATAGCACAGATACGCAGTATTTT
TRBD2	TRBV2	TRBJ2-3	many	CASSGTSGRTDTQYF	TGTGCCAGCAGCGGAACTAGCGGGAGAACAGATACGCAGTATTTT
.	TRBV7-2	TRBJ1-1	once	CASSLVAGNEQFF	TGTGCCAGCAGCTTAGTAGCGGGAAATGAGCAGTTCTTT
TRBD2	TRBV28	TRBJ2-1	.	CASTTSGYNEQFF	TGTGCCAGCACCACTAGCGGTTACAATGAGCAGTTCTTC
TRBD2	TRBV7-2	TRBJ2-2	.	CASSLVSGRGTGELFF	TGTGCCAGCAGCTTGGTTAGCGGGAGAGGCACCGGGGAGCTGTTTTTT
.	TRBV5-5	TRBJ2-7	many	CASSLAWGFTYEQYF	TGTGCCAGCAGCTTGGCCTGGGGGTTCACTTACGAGCAGTACTTC
.	TRBV12-3/TRBV12-4	TRBJ2-5	.	CASSPGIQNGKTQYF	TGTGCCAGCAGTCCTGGGATACAAAATGGGAAGACCCAGTACTTC
TRBD2	TRBV6-6	TRBJ2-1	few	CASSYARDYNNEQFF	TGTGCCAGCAGTTACGCCAGGGACTACAACAATGAGCAGTTCTTC
.	TRBV7-9	TRBJ2-6	.	CASSLTNNSPLHF	TGTGCCAGCAGCCTAACAAATAATTCACCCCTCCACTTC
.	TRBV7-2	TRBJ2-7	.	CASSLEGGYEQYF	TGTGCCAGCAGCTTAGAGGGCGGCTACGAGCAGTACTTC
.	TRBV28	TRBJ2-5	.	CASSLRGRQETQYF	TGTGCCAGCAGTTTACGAGGGCGGCAAGAGACCCAGTACTTC
.	TRBV12-3/TRBV12-4	TRBJ2-6	.	CASSLSGRSGANVLTF	TGTGCCAGCAGTTTATCAGGCCGCTCTGGGGCCAACGTCCTGACTTTC
TRBD2	TRBV7-3	TRBJ2-5	.	CASSKTSSGTQYF	TGTGCCAGCAGCAAGACTAGCTCGGGGACCCAGTACTTC
TRBD2	TRBV7-2	TRBJ2-7	.	CASSLISAGATYEQYF	TGTGCCAGCAGCTTAATCTCGGCGGGAGCGACTTACGAGCAGTACTTC
TRBD1	TRBV7-4	TRBJ1-3	.	CASSSGQGGNTIYF	TGTGCCAGCAGCTCAGGACAGGGTGGAAACACCATATATTTT
.	TRBV12-3/TRBV12-4	TRBJ2-5	once	CASSHYNQETQYF	TGTGCCAGCAGCCATTATAATCAGGAGACCCAGTACTTC
TRBD1	TRBV7-3	TRBJ2-1	.	CASSLTQGENEQFF	TGTGCCAGCAGCTTAACCCAGGGGGAAAATGAGCAGTTCTTC
.	TRBV28	TRBJ2-3	many	CASSFSGQLTDTQYF	TGTGCCAGCAGTTTTTCGGGACAACTCACAGATACGCAGTATTTT
.	TRBV7-7	TRBJ2-1	few	CASSHGAFGEQFF	TGTGCTAGCAGCCATGGGGCTTTCGGTGAGCAGTTCTTC
TRBD2	TRBV7-2	TRBJ2-5	.	CASSLKRGGSGVQYF	TGTGCCAGCAGCTTAAAACGGGGGGGAAGTGGTGTGCAGTACTTC
.	TRBV6-6	TRBJ1-1	medium-sized	CASSYSVRTEAFF	TGTGCCAGCAGTTATTCAGTGAGGACTGAAGCTTTCTTT
.	TRBV25-1	TRBJ2-7	.	CASSITDEQYF	TGTGCCAGCAGTATTACAGACGAGCAGTACTTC
TRBD1	TRBV12-3/TRBV12-4	TRBJ1-6	once	CASSPTGGRAPLHF	TGTGCCAGCAGCCCAACAGGGGGCCGGGCACCCCTCCACTTT
TRBD2	TRBV4-2	TRBJ2-1	few	CASSRQMSGGPGRLLF	TGTGCCAGCAGCCGACAGATGTCGGGAGGACCGGGCCGTCTCCTCTTC
TRBD1	TRBV7-3	TRBJ1-2	.	CASSLTTGTGYTF	TGTGCCAGCAGCTTAACGACAGGGACTGGCTACACCTTC
.	TRBV12-3/TRBV12-4	TRBJ2-3	many	CASTPGGGSSYF	TGTGCCAGTACCCCCGGAGGGGGTTCTTCGTATTTT
.	TRBV2	TRBJ2-1	many	CASSELAGSYNEQFF	TGTGCCAGCAGTGAATTGGCGGGATCCTACAATGAGCAGTTCTTC
.	TRBV11-2	TRBJ2-5	.	CASSSWAAQETQYF	TGTGCCAGCAGCTCATGGGCGGCCCAAGAGACCCAGTACTTC
.	TRBV7-3	TRBJ1-1	.	CASSPGRGNTEAFF	TGTGCCAGCAGCCCAGGGAGGGGAAACACTGAAGCTTTCTTT
.	TRBV7-2	TRBJ1-3	.	CASSTNSGNTIYF	TGTGCCAGCAGCACCAACTCTGGAAACACCATATATTTT
TRBD2	TRBV7-4	TRBJ2-3	few	CASSLGLARTDTQYF	TGTGCCAGCAGCCTAGGACTAGCCCGCACAGATACGCAGTATTTT
.	TRBV7-2	TRBJ2-1	.	CASSPLENEQFF	TGTGCCAGCAGCCCTCTAGAGAATGAGCAGTTCTTC